This T cell receptor beta chain was sequenced for a study of response to subunit inactivated influenza vaccine. One entry per CDR3 protein, called by TCRdb with MiXCR from the RT-PCR reads. This sample has about 530,000 distinct CDR3 sequences, with approximately 12% found just once. The CDR3 spans 20 residues. The germline V gene encodes CDR1 WNHNN and CDR2 SYGVQD (reference sequence). With 3 bases clipped from V and 1 base from J, the junction kept 14 bases outside the gene matches. The chain uses TRBV10-1 and TRBJ2-3, with 12 positions matching TRBD1. This clonotype originated in a middle-aged man who received an inactivated influenza vaccine. Here the sequenced sample was PBMCs from blood, taken on the day of vaccination. The CDR3 nucleotides are TGCGCCAGCAGTGATTTCGGCCGGGACAGGGGGCGCGTTGGCACAGATACGCAGTATTTT. This codes for CASSDFGRDRGRVGTDTQYF.